These T cell receptor beta chains were read from a single sample in a study of cytomegalovirus exposure and HLA in healthy donors. TCRdb keeps only in-frame clones here, not all; method: immunoSEQ multiplex PCR. Of over 95,000 clones listed, under 80% are singletons. The sample taken for sequencing was PBMCs. The receptors derive from a man aged 35-49 years in good health and CMV-seronegative. Each CDR3 is given with its conserved first and last residue. The D gene is left open where the match is weak. Part of the rows lack a size; the others show once, few, many or a class for expanded clones.

J	size	V	length	D	DNA	CDR3
TRBJ2-2	few	TRBV7-9	16	TRBD2	TGTGCCAGCAGAGCGGGAGGGCCGAGGAACACCGGGGAGCTGTTTTTT	CASRAGGPRNTGELFF
TRBJ1-5	few	TRBV29-1	15	-	TGCAGCGTTGCCGCCACGGGGGGGGTCAATCAGCCCCAGCATTTT	CSVAATGGVNQPQHF
TRBJ2-5	-	TRBV15	13	-	TGTGCCACCAGCAGAGCGGGTGGGGAGACCCAGTACTTC	CATSRAGGETQYF
TRBJ2-1	-	TRBV9	15	-	TGTGCCAGCACCGCCTACTCCGGAGCATCCAATGAGCAGTTCTTC	CASTAYSGASNEQFF
TRBJ2-3	-	TRBV19	16	TRBD2	TGTGCCAGTAGTCCCACTACTAGCGGGGGGATAGTTACGCAGTATTTT	CASSPTTSGGIVTQYF
TRBJ2-1	-	TRBV11-2	14	-	TGTGCCAGCAGCTTATATCAGGGTCGGAATGAGCAGTTCTTC	CASSLYQGRNEQFF
TRBJ2-7	-	TRBV28	17	-	TGTGCCAGCAGTTTAGGGACATTACTTAGTTCAACCTACGAGCAGTACTTC	CASSLGTLLSSTYEQYF
TRBJ2-5	-	TRBV30	13	TRBD1	TGTGCCTGGGAAACAGGGGCAGGGGCGACCCAGTACTTC	CAWETGAGATQYF
TRBJ2-3	-	TRBV6-4	15	TRBD2	TGTGCCAGCAGTGAAAGCGGGGGAGGGACAGATACGCAGTATTTT	CASSESGGGTDTQYF
TRBJ2-1	-	TRBV5-4	16	-	TGTGCCAGCAGCTTGCTTGATCTCTCGGGTTCGCATGAGCAGTTCTTC	CASSLLDLSGSHEQFF
TRBJ2-7	-	TRBV7-2	15	-	TGTGCCAGCAGCTTAGGAGGCACCAGCTCCTACGAGCAGTACTTC	CASSLGGTSSYEQYF
TRBJ2-2	-	TRBV2	15	TRBD2	TGTGCCAGCAAGTGGGCGGGGGGGCCGACCGGGGAGCTGTTTTTT	CASKWAGGPTGELFF
TRBJ2-1	-	TRBV28	13	-	TGTGCCAGCAGTTTTCGGGGGAACAATGAGCAGTTCTTC	CASSFRGNNEQFF
TRBJ2-2	-	TRBV5-1	14	-	TGCGCCAGCATTGCGTCCTGGGCGACCGGGGAGCTGTTTTTT	CASIASWATGELFF
TRBJ2-2	few	TRBV5-4	16	-	TGTGCCAGCAGCTTGTTAGGGACTCTCGCTCCCGGGGAGCTGTTTTTT	CASSLLGTLAPGELFF
TRBJ2-2	-	TRBV5-6	16	-	TGTGCCAGCAGCTTGGTCGGACAGACTAAGTACGGGGAGCTGTTTTTT	CASSLVGQTKYGELFF
TRBJ2-4	-	TRBV19	14	TRBD1	TGTGCCAGTAGTACCAACAGGGGGAAAAACATTCAGTACTTC	CASSTNRGKNIQYF
TRBJ2-1	-	TRBV11-2	15	-	TGTGCCAGCAGCTCCCTTTCGGGACTCTACAATGAGCAGTTCTTC	CASSSLSGLYNEQFF